This TCR beta chain is from a study of T cells in Graves' hyperthyroidism and ophthalmopathy. It was RNA transcripts that yielded the amplified TCR beta CDR3 regions. First-round RT-PCR targeting the TCR CDR3 was performed with the HTBI primer set. TCRdb ran MiXCR on the multiplex PCR reads and lists one entry per CDR3 protein. The profile shows tens of thousands of distinct CDR3 sequences, 53% of them singletons. Per the germline V gene, CDR1 is LNHDA and CDR2 is SQIVND (reference sequence). There are 14 residues in the CDR3. V lost 4 bases and J lost 4; bases outside the gene matches: 5. The sample consisted of blood. The TCR sequence derives from a woman in her sixties with Graves' ophthalmopathy. J is TRBJ2-5 and V is TRBV19, with TRBD1 matching over 8 bases. The CDR3 DNA is TGTGCCAGTAGTACTCAGGGGGCCGGAGAGACCCAGTACTTC. It yields the protein CASSTQGAGETQYF.